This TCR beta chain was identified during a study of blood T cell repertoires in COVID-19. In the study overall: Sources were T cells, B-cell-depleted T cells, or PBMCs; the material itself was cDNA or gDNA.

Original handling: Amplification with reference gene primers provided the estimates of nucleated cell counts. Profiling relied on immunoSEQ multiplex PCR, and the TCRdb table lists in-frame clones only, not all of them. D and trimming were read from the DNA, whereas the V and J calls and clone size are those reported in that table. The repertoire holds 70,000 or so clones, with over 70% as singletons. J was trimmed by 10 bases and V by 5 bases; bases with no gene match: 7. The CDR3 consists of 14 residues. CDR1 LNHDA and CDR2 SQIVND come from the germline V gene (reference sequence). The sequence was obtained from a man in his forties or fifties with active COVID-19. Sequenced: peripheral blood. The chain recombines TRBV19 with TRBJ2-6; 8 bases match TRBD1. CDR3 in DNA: TGTGCCAGTAGTCTAGGACAGGGCGCGAACGTCCTGACTTTC. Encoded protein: CASSLGQGANVLTF.